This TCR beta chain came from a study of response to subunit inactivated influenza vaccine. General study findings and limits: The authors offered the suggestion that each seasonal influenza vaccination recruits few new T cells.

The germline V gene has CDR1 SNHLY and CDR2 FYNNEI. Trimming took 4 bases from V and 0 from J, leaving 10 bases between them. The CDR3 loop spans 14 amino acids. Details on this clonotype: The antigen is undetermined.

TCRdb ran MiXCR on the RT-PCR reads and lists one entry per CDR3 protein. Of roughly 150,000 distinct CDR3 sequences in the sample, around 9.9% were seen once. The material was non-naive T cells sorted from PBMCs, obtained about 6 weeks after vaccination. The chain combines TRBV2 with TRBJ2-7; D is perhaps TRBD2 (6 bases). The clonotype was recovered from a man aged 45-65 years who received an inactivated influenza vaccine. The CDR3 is CASSVEGSSYEQYF. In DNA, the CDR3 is TGTGCCAGCAGTGTGGAGGGGAGCTCCTACGAGCAGTACTTC.